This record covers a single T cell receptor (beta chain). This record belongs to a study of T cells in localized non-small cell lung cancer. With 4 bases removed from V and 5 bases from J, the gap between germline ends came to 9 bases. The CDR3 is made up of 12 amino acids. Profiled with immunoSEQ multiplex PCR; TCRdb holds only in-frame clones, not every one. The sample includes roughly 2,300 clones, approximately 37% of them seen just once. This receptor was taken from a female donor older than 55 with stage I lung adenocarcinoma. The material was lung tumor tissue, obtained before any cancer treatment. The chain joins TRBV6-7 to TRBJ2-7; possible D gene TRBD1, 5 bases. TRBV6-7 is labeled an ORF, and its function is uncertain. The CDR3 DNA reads TGTGCCAGCAGTTCGTCAGGGAACGAGCAGTACTTC. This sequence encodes CASSSSGNEQYF.